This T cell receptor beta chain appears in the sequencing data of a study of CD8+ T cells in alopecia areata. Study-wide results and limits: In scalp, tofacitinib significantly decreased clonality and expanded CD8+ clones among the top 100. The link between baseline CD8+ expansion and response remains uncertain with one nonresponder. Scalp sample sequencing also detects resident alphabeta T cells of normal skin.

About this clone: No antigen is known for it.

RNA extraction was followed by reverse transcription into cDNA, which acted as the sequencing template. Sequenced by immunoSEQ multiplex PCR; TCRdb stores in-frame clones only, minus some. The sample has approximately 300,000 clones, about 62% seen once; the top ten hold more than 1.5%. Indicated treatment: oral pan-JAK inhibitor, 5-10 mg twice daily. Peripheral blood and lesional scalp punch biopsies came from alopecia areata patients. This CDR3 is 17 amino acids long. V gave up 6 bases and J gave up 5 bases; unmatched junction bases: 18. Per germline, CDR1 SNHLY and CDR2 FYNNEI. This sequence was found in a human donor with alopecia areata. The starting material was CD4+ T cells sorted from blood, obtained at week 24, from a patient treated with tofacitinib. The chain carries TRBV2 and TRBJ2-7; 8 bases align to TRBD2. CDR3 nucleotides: TGTGCCAGCAGGGCTTTATACGTAGCGGGGCGGCGGGACGAGCAGTACTTC. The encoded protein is CASRALYVAGRRDEQYF.